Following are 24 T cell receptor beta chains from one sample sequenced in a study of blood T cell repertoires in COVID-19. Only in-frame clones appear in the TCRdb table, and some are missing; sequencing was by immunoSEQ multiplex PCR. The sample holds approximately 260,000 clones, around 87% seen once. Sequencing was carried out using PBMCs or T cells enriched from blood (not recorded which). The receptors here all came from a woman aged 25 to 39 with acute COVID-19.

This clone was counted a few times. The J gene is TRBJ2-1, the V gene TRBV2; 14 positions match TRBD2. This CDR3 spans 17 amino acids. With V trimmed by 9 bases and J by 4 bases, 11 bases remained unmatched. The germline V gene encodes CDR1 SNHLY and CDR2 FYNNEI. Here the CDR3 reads CASSFSGLAGVYNEQFF. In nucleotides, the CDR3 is TGTGCCAGTTCCTTCTCGGGACTAGCGGGAGTGTACAATGAGCAGTTCTTC.

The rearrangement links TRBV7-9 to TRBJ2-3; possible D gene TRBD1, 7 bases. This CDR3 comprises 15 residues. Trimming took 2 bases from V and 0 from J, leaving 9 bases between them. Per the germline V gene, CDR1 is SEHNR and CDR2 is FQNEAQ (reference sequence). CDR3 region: CASSLQGGSTDTQYF. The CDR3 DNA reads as TGTGCCAGCAGCTTACAGGGGGGTAGCACAGATACGCAGTATTTT. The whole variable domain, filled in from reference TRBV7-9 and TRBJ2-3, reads DTGVSQNPRHKITKRGQNVTFRCDPISEHNRLYWYRQTLGQGPEFLTYFQNEAQLEKSRLLSDRFSAERPKGSFSTLEIQRTEQGDSAMYLCASSLQGGSTDTQYFGPGTRLTVL.

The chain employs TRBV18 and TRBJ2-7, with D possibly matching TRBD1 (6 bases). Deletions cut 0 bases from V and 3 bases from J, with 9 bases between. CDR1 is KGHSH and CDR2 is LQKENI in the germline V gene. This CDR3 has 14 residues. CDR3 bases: TGTGCCAGCTCACCACCCGGGACATACTACGAGCAGTACTTC. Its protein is CASSPPGTYYEQYF.

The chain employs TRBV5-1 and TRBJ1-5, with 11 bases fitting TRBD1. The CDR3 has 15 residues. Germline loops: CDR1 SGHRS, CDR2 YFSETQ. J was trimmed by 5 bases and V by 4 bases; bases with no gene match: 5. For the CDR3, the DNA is TGCGCCAGCAGCCCTGGGGACAGGGGGGATCAGCCCCAGCATTTT. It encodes CASSPGDRGDQPQHF.

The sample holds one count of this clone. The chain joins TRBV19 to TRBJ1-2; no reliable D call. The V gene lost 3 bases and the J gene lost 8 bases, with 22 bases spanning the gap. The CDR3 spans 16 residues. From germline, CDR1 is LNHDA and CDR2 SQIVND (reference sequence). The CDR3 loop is CASSIGAATGRRGYTF. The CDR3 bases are TGTGCCAGTAGTATCGGCGCAGCGACTGGCCGCCGGGGCTACACCTTC.

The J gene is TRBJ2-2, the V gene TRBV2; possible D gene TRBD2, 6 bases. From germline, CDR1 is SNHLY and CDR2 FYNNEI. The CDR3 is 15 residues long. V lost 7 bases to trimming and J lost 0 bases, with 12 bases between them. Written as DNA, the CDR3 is TGTGCCAGCAACCCGGGACTCTCGAACACCGGGGAGCTGTTTTTT. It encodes CASNPGLSNTGELFF.

The CDR3 bases are TGTGCCAGCAGCGACTCAGGGGTCGGGGAGCTGTTTTTT. Translating it yields CASSDSGVGELFF. The genes are TRBV7-9 and TRBJ2-2, with D maybe TRBD1 (6 bases). This CDR3 has 13 amino acids. Germline values: CDR1 SEHNR, CDR2 FQNEAQ (reference sequence). Trimming removed 5 bases from V and 7 bases from J, with 11 bases in between.

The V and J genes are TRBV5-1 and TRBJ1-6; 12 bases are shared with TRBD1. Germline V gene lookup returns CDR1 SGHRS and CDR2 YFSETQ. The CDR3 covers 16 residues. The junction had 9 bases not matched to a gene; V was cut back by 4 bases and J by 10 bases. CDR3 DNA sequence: TGCGCCAGCAGCCCCGAGGGAGGGACAGGGGGCTCACCCCTCCACTTT. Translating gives CASSPEGGTGGSPLHF.

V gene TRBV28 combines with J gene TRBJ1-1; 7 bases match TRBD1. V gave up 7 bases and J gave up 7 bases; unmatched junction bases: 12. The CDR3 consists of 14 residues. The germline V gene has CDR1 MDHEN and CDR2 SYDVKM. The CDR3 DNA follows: TGTGCCAGCAACTGGGCAGGGGGTCCTCTTGAAGCTTTCTTT. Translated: CASNWAGGPLEAFF.

DNA for the CDR3: TGTGCCAGCCTACGTGGGGGGGCTAATCGCAATCAGCCCCAGCATTTT. Amino acid sequence: CASLRGGANRNQPQHF. This sequence joins TRBV28 and TRBJ1-5; weak D call: TRBD1 (6 bases). CDR3 length equals 16 residues. Germline V lookup: CDR1 MDHEN, CDR2 SYDVKM. Trimming took off 8 bases at V and 2 bases at J, with 19 bases between the two ends.

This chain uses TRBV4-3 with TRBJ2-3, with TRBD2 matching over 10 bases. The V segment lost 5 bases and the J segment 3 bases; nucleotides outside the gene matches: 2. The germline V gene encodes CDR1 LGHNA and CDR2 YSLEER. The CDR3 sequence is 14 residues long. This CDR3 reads CASSGTSETDTQYF. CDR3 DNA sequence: TGCGCCAGCAGCGGGACTAGCGAAACAGATACGCAGTATTTT.

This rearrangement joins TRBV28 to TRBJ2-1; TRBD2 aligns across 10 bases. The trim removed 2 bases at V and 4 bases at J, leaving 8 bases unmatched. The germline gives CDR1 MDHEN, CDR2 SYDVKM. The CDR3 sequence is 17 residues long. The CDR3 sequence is CASSLGASGSGYNEQFF. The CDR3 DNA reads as TGTGCCAGCAGTTTAGGGGCTAGCGGGAGTGGGTACAATGAGCAGTTCTTC.

The chain's CDR3 is CASSLAPGQETQYF. CDR3 sequence (DNA): TGTGCCAGCAGCTTAGCTCCGGGTCAAGAGACCCAGTACTTC. The genes are TRBV7-9 and TRBJ2-5; no definite D call. The CDR3 totals 14 residues. From germline, CDR1 is SEHNR and CDR2 FQNEAQ (reference sequence). V gave up 0 bases and J gave up 2 bases, with 7 bases separating them.

The DNA of the CDR3 is TGCAGCGTTCGGATTTGGGACAAAGGAAATTACGAGCAGTACTTC. Translated, it gives CSVRIWDKGNYEQYF. V is TRBV29-1 and J is TRBJ2-7, with D perhaps TRBD1 (6 bases). V shed 5 bases and J shed 4 bases, with 21 bases lying between them. This CDR3 has 15 residues. Germline CDR1 and CDR2: SQVTM and ANQGSEA.

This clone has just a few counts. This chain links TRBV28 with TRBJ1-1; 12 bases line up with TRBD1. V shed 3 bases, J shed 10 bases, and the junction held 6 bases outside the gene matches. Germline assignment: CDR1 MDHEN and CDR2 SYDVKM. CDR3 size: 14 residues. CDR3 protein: CASSLTGTGGLAFF. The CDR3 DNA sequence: TGTGCCAGCAGTTTGACCGGGACAGGGGGCCTAGCTTTCTTT.

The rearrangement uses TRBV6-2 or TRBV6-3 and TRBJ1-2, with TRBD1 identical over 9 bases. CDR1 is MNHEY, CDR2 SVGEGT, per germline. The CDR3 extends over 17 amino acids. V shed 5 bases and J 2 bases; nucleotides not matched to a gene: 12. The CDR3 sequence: CASSQHRRTGVNYGYTF. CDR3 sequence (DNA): TGTGCCAGCAGTCAACATCGTCGGACAGGGGTAAACTATGGCTACACCTTC.

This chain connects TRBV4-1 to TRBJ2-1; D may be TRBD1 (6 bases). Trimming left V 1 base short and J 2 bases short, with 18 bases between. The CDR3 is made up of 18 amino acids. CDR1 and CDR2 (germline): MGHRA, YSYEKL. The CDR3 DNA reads TGCGCCAGCAGCCAAGCAGGGGCCGCCACCGCCACCTACAATGAGCAGTTCTTC. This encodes CASSQAGAATATYNEQFF.

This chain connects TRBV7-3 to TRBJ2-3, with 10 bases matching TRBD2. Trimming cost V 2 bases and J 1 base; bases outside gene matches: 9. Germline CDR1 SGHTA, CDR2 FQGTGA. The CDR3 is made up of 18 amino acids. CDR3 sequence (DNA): TGTGCCAGCAGCTTATGGGCTAGCGGGAGTGCGGGCACAGATACGCAGTATTTT. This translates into CASSLWASGSAGTDTQYF.

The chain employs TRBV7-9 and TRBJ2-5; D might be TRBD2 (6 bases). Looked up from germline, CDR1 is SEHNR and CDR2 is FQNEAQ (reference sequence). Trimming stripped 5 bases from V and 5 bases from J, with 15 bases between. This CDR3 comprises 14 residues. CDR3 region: CASSEGGRRETQYF. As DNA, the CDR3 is TGTGCCAGCAGCGAGGGAGGCAGACGGGAGACCCAGTACTTC.

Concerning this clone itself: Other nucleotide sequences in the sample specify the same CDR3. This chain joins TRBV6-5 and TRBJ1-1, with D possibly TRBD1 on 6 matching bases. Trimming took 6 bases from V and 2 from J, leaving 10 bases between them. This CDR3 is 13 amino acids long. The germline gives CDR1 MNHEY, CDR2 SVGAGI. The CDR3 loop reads CASRLQGNTEAFF. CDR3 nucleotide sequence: TGTGCCAGCAGATTACAGGGAAACACTGAAGCTTTCTTT.

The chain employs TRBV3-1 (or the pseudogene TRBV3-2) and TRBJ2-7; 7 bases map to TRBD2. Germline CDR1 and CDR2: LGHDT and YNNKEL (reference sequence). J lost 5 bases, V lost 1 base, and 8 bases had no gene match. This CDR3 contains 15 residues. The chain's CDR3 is CASSQGYSGEHEQYF. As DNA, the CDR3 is TGTGCCAGCAGCCAAGGGTACAGCGGGGAGCACGAGCAGTACTTC.

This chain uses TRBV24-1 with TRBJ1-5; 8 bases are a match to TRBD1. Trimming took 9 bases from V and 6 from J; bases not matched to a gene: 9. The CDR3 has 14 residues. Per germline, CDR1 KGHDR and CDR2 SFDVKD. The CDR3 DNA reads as TGTGCCACCTCTGGGACAGGTGGGGGTCAGCCCCAGCATTTT. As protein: CATSGTGGGQPQHF.

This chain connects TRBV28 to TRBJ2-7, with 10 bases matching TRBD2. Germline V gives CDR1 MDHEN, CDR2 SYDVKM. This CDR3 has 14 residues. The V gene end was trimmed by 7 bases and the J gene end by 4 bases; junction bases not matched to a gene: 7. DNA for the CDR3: TGTGCCAGCAAGATCCTAGCGGGGGAATACGAGCAGTACTTC. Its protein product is CASKILAGEYEQYF.

The chain's CDR3 is CAISELAGSSPLHF. Here the CDR3 DNA reads TGTGCCATCAGTGAGCTCGCGGGGAGTTCACCCCTCCACTTT. The J gene is TRBJ1-6, the V gene TRBV10-3; the D is unclear. Trimming stripped 2 bases from V and 9 bases from J, with 11 bases between. This CDR3 has 14 residues. Germline loops: CDR1 ENHRY, CDR2 SYGVKD.